A single sample is the source of the 14 T cell receptor beta chains below, sequenced in a study of cytomegalovirus exposure and HLA in healthy donors. PCR employed 60 Vbeta and 13 Jbeta primers. The protocol was immunoSEQ multiplex PCR, while the TCRdb copy is restricted to in-frame clones and leaves out a portion. This table has 140,000 to 150,000 clones, around 75% appearing once. The material sequenced was PBMCs. All receptors derive from a woman in her 30s in good health and CMV-seronegative.

This chain connects TRBV10-2 to TRBJ2-1; tentatively, D is TRBD1 (7 bases). Germline V gives CDR1 WSHSY, CDR2 SAAADI. This CDR3 has 15 amino acids. The V end lost 5 bases, the J end lost 7 bases, and 18 bases lay between the germline ends. The CDR3 sequence is CASSLRGVKGNEQFF. CDR3 nucleotides: TGCGCCAGCAGTCTCAGGGGGGTGAAAGGGAATGAGCAGTTCTTC.

V usage is TRBV27 and J usage is TRBJ2-1; D is perhaps TRBD2 (5 bases). CDR1 MNHEY and CDR2 SMNVEV come from the germline V gene (reference sequence). This CDR3 contains 15 residues. The V end lost 0 bases, the J end lost 4 bases, and 10 bases lay between the germline ends. The CDR3 sequence is CASSLSSGGYNEQFF. The DNA of the CDR3 is TGTGCCAGCAGTTTATCGAGCGGTGGGTACAATGAGCAGTTCTTC.

V gene TRBV11-3 combines with J gene TRBJ1-1; maybe TRBD1 (6 bases). This CDR3 spans 13 amino acids. Germline V lookup: CDR1 SGHNT, CDR2 YENEEA. V was pared by 5 bases and J by 1 base, with 8 bases between. DNA for the CDR3: TGTGCCAGCAGCGCGACAGGGAACACTGAAGCTTTCTTT. Encoded protein: CASSATGNTEAFF.

In this sample, this clone turned up a few times. CDR3 in amino acids: CASRRDRGDQPQHF. The CDR3 coding sequence is TGTGCCAGCAGGAGGGACAGGGGGGATCAGCCCCAGCATTTT. The rearrangement uses TRBV2 and TRBJ1-5, with 11 bases matching TRBD1. V lost 6 bases to trimming and J lost 5 bases; unmatched junction nucleotides: 3. CDR3 length: 14 residues. Germline V gene lookup returns CDR1 SNHLY and CDR2 FYNNEI.

The CDR3 DNA sequence: TGTGCCATCAGTCGGGACAGGGGGGATGGCTACACCTTC. This translates into CAISRDRGDGYTF. This rearrangement joins TRBV10-3 to TRBJ1-2, with 11 positions matching TRBD1. There are 13 residues in the CDR3. Germline V gives CDR1 ENHRY, CDR2 SYGVKD. With 5 bases clipped from V and 6 bases from J, the junction kept 2 bases outside the gene matches.

The CDR3 DNA sequence: TGTGCCAGCAGCTCGACAGGGGACGCCTCTTCCTACGAGCAGTACTTC. Amino acid sequence: CASSSTGDASSYEQYF. V usage is TRBV7-2 and J usage is TRBJ2-7; TRBD1 matches at 8 bases. This CDR3 is built from 16 residues. Per the germline V gene, CDR1 is SGHTA and CDR2 is FQGNSA. With V trimmed by 4 bases and J by 1 base, 9 bases remained unmatched.

CDR3 in DNA: TGTGCCAGCAGTATCCAAGAGACCCAGTACTTC. It encodes CASSIQETQYF. The V call is TRBV7-9, the J call TRBJ2-5; no clear D. Trimming removed 6 bases from V and 1 base from J, with 3 bases in between. The germline CDR1 and CDR2 sequences are SEHNR and FQNEAQ (reference sequence). The length of the CDR3 is 11 residues. The full variable domain, completed using reference TRBV7-9 and TRBJ2-5, is DTGVSQNPRHKITKRGQNVTFRCDPISEHNRLYWYRQTLGQGPEFLTYFQNEAQLEKSRLLSDRFSAERPKGSFSTLEIQRTEQGDSAMYLCASSIQETQYFGPGTRLLVL.

DNA for the CDR3: TGTGCCAGTAGTGGAAGACAGGGAAAGAGCTATGGCTACACCTTC. Its protein product is CASSGRQGKSYGYTF. The rearrangement joins TRBV19 to TRBJ1-2; TRBD1 matches 7 bases. Trimming took 5 bases from V and 4 from J; bases not matched to a gene: 10. The CDR3 runs 15 residues. Per germline, CDR1 LNHDA and CDR2 SQIVND (reference sequence).

The J gene is TRBJ1-1, the V gene TRBV27, with 8 bases matching TRBD1. V gave up 4 bases and J gave up 11 bases; unmatched junction bases: 12. This CDR3 has 14 amino acids. CDR1 is MNHEY, CDR2 SMNVEV, per germline (reference sequence). Written as DNA, the CDR3 is TGTGCCAGCAGTTCGGAACAGGGGGGGGCGCGGGCTTTCTTT. Protein sequence: CASSSEQGGARAFF.

The chain couples TRBV7-9 to TRBJ2-7; tentatively, D is TRBD1 (6 bases). There are 15 residues in the CDR3. Per the germline V gene, CDR1 is SEHNR and CDR2 is FQNEAQ (reference sequence). The ends were cut back, 5 bases at V and 1 base at J, with 15 bases in the middle. As DNA, the CDR3 is TGTGCCAGCAGCATCTGGACAGCCGATTCCTACGAGCAGTACTTC. Amino acid sequence: CASSIWTADSYEQYF.

The genes are TRBV28 and TRBJ2-7, with 9 bases that match TRBD2. Trimming cost V 7 bases and J 2 bases; bases outside gene matches: 0. The length of the CDR3 is 12 residues. CDR1 MDHEN and CDR2 SYDVKM come from the germline V gene. CDR3: CASTSGTYEQYF. The CDR3 nucleotides read TGTGCCAGCACTAGCGGGACCTACGAGCAGTACTTC.

The chain links TRBV6-1 to TRBJ2-2; 7 nucleotides align to TRBD2. V trimming: 8 bases; J trimming: 9 bases; junction bases outside the gene matches: 15. Germline V gene lookup returns CDR1 MNHNS and CDR2 SASEGT. The CDR3 covers 15 residues. In DNA form, the CDR3 reads TGTGCCAGCGTGGTGGGGGGGACTGCCTTTCGGGAGCTGTTTTTT. Protein product: CASVVGGTAFRELFF.

This clone was recorded a few times. V and J are TRBV2 and TRBJ1-1; a possible D gene is TRBD1 (5 bases). The CDR3 is made up of 16 amino acids. With 6 bases removed from V and 3 bases from J, the gap between germline ends came to 20 bases. Germline V lookup: CDR1 SNHLY, CDR2 FYNNEI. The CDR3 coding sequence is TGTGCCAGCAGGGGGCAGGTCCAACCTGAGGACACTGAAGCTTTCTTT. Its protein product is CASRGQVQPEDTEAFF. Combining the CDR3 with reference TRBV2 and TRBJ1-1 gives the whole variable domain EPEVTQTPSHQVTQMGQEVILRCVPISNHLYFYWYRQILGQKVEFLVSFYNNEISEKSEIFDDQFSVERPDGSNFTLKIRSTKLEDSAMYFCASRGQVQPEDTEAFFGQGTRLTVV.

The V and J genes are TRBV5-1 and TRBJ2-1; TRBD2 matches at 7 bases. After removal of 0 bases from V and 7 bases from J, the junction contained 4 bases not matched to a gene. CDR1 and CDR2 (germline): SGHRS, YFSETQ. The CDR3 sequence is 14 residues long. The CDR3 DNA is TGCGCCAGCAGCTTGGCACTAGCGAGTAATGAGCAGTTCTTC. Its protein product is CASSLALASNEQFF.